Listed below are T cell receptor beta chains from one sample, sequenced in a study of control samples from healthy donors and cancer patients. This table comes from immunoSEQ multiplex PCR, and its TCRdb copy is limited to in-frame clones, with some not included. The top ten hold roughly 1.3% of the sample, which has 150,000 to 200,000 clones, around 90% seen once. Material: blood. These receptors originate from a woman aged 45 to 65 in good health. The CDR3 runs from the conserved cysteine through the conserved F or W. The D gene is left open where the match is weak. Rows may omit the clone size; those that give it use once, few, many or a size class.

>TRBV5-3|TRBD2|TRBJ2-2|.
TGTGCCAGAAGCTGGGTGGGACTAGCGGGGTGTAACACCGGGGAGCTGTTTTTT
CARSWVGLAGCNTGELFF
>TRBV6-5|.|TRBJ1-3|.
TGTGCCAGCACCGCTTTGAACAGGGTTCAAAGGATATATTTT
CASTALNRVQRIYF
>TRBV28|TRBD2|TRBJ2-7|.
TGTGCCAGCAGTTTAGACGTGAGAAGCGGGACCTACGAGCAGTACTTC
CASSLDVRSGTYEQYF
>TRBV2|.|TRBJ2-2|.
TGTGCCAGCAGTGGACAAAACACCGGGGAGCTGTTTTTT
CASSGQNTGELFF
>TRBV18|TRBD1|TRBJ1-4|.
TGTGCCAGCTCTTCCACAGGGGACAAACTGTTTTTT
CASSSTGDKLFF
>TRBV5-4|TRBD1|TRBJ2-5|.
TGTGCCAGCAGCTTGCAGGGGGCTGGGGAGACCCAGTACTTC
CASSLQGAGETQYF
>TRBV4-1|.|TRBJ2-7|.
TGCGCCAGCAGCCAAGAAGGGGGAATCCTATACGAGCAGTACTTC
CASSQEGGILYEQYF
>TRBV10-1|.|TRBJ1-5|.
TGCGCCAGCAGGGAAGAAACGCCCCAGCATTTT
CASREETPQHF
>TRBV3-1/TRBV3-2|.|TRBJ2-5|.
TGTGCCAGTAACCGCGGACCCGATCAAGAGACCCAGTACTTC
CASNRGPDQETQYF
>TRBV20-1|.|TRBJ1-1|.
TGCAGTGCTTTCGACAACACTGAAGCTTTCTTT
CSAFDNTEAFF
>TRBV18|.|TRBJ1-2|.
TGTGCCAGCTCACCATTAGGGGACTATGGCTACACCTTC
CASSPLGDYGYTF
>TRBV5-6|.|TRBJ1-2|few
TGTGCCAGCAGCTTGATAAAGGGTGGAAACTATGGCTACACCTTC
CASSLIKGGNYGYTF
>TRBV5-8|.|TRBJ1-4|.
TGTGCCAGCAGCCTAAGTTCCGGGACATGGGCTGAAAAACTGTTTTTT
CASSLSSGTWAEKLFF
>TRBV19|TRBD1|TRBJ1-4|.
TGTGCCAGTAGTACAGACAGGGGCAATGAAAAACTGTTTTTT
CASSTDRGNEKLFF
>TRBV25-1|TRBD1|TRBJ1-5|.
TGTGCCAGCAGTGGACAGGGGAGCAATCAGCCCCAGCATTTT
CASSGQGSNQPQHF
>TRBV2|TRBD1|TRBJ1-4|.
TGTGCCAGCCGGGACAGGGAGAATGAAAAACTGTTTTTT
CASRDRENEKLFF
>TRBV3-1/TRBV3-2|TRBD1|TRBJ2-1|.
TGTGCCAGCAGCCAAGGACAGGGCTTAGTGGATGAGCAGTTCTTC
CASSQGQGLVDEQFF
>TRBV5-8|.|TRBJ2-1|.
TGTGCCAGCAGCTTGGCGGCGTCCTACAATGAGCAGTTCTTC
CASSLAASYNEQFF
>TRBV19|.|TRBJ1-3|.
TGTGCCAGTACCCTGACACAACTTTCTGGAAACACCATATATTTT
CASTLTQLSGNTIYF
>TRBV28|TRBD2|TRBJ2-5|.
TGTGCCAGCAGTCCTGGACTAGCGGGGGCTTTGGGGACCCAGTACTTC
CASSPGLAGALGTQYF
>TRBV19|TRBD2|TRBJ2-5|.
TGTGCCAGTAAAACTAGCGGGGGGGCGGGAGAGACCCAGTACTTC
CASKTSGGAGETQYF
>TRBV7-2|TRBD1|TRBJ1-2|.
TGTGCCAGCAGCTTGGGGACAGGATATCATTTC
CASSLGTGYHF
>TRBV6-4|TRBD1|TRBJ1-1|.
TGTGCCAGCACTACCCTGACAGGGGGGATAGTAGCTTTCTTT
CASTTLTGGIVAFF
>TRBV6-5|TRBD2|TRBJ2-1|.
TGTGCCAGCAGTAAGGAGCGGGAGGGCAATGAGCAGTTCTTC
CASSKEREGNEQFF
>TRBV30|TRBD1|TRBJ1-6|once
TGTGCCTGGAGTGCCCCCCTTACAGGGGCGCTCTCACCCCTCCACTTT
CAWSAPLTGALSPLHF
>TRBV18|.|TRBJ2-3|.
TGTGCCAGCTCCGCCGAGACGACAGATACGCAGTATTTT
CASSAETTDTQYF